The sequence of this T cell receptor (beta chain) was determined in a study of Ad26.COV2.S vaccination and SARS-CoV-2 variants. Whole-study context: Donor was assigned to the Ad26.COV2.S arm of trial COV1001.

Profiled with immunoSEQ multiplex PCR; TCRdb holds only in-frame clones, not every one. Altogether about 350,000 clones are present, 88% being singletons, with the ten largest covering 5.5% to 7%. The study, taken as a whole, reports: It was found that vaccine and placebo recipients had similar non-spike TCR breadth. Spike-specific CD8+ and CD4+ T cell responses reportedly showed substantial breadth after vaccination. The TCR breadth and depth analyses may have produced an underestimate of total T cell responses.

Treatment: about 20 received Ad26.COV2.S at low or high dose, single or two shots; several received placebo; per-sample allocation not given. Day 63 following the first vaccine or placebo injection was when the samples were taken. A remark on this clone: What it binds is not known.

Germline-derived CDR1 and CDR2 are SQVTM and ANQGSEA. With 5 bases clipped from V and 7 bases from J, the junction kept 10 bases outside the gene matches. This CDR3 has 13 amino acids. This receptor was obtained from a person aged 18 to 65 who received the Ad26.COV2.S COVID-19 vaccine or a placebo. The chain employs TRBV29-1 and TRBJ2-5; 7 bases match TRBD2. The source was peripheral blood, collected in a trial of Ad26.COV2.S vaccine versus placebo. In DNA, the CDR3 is TGCAGCGTTAGGGCGGGAGTAGCGGGGACCCAGTACTTC. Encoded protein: CSVRAGVAGTQYF.